This T cell receptor beta chain was captured by sequencing in a study of blood T cell repertoires in COVID-19. The wider study: The United States, Italy and Spain were the sources of the acute and convalescent COVID-19 samples.

CDR3 size: 15 residues. Unmatched junction bases numbered 7, after V lost 0 bases and J lost 6 bases. Germline assignment: CDR1 MNHEY and CDR2 SVGEGT. Using immunoSEQ multiplex PCR, the repertoire was profiled, and TCRdb retains in-frame clones only, with some absent. Of 110,000 or so clones listed, 65% to 90% are singletons. The chain has TRBV6-2 or TRBV6-3 and TRBJ1-1; TRBD1 matches 7 bases. The clonotype comes from a man older than 75 with acute or convalescent COVID-19. The sequencing input was peripheral blood. The CDR3: CASSYSARTGAEAFF. In DNA form, the CDR3 reads TGTGCCAGCAGTTACTCGGCTCGGACAGGCGCTGAAGCTTTCTTT.